These 10 T cell receptor beta chains originate from one sample sequenced in a study of blood T cells in healthy people across ages. Sample-barcoded 5' priming and a J-beta primer mix drove a second PCR of 7 to 11 cycles. TCRdb called the 5' RACE reads again in MiXCR, with one record for every CDR3 protein. Here the sample spans some 1.5 million distinct CDR3 sequences, approximately 42% being singletons. Sample: blood. These receptors originate from a woman under 30 in good health.

This clonotype came up a few times. V is TRBV6-1 and J is TRBJ1-5; 8 bases map to TRBD1. V shed 4 bases and J 7 bases; nucleotides not matched to a gene: 12. Germline lookup yields CDR1 MNHNS and CDR2 SASEGT. The CDR3 covers 16 residues. The CDR3 nucleotides are TGTGCCAGCAGTGTTCGCGGACAGGGTTCAGGGCAGCCCCAGCATTTT. Translated: CASSVRGQGSGQPQHF.

This clonotype has only a few counts. This chain uses TRBV4-2 with TRBJ1-2; D is ambiguous. The CDR3 is made up of 13 amino acids. Trimming stripped 1 base from V and 6 bases from J, with 9 bases between. Germline loops: CDR1 LGHNA, CDR2 YNFKEQ. CDR3 amino acids: CASSQALGNGYTF. The CDR3, as DNA: TGTGCCAGCAGCCAAGCACTGGGGAATGGCTACACCTTC.

The CDR3 sequence: CASSLTLQYF. For the CDR3, the DNA is TGTGCCAGCAGCTTAACCCTACAGTACTTC. V usage is TRBV11-2 and J usage is TRBJ2-7; D gene ambiguous. Trimming shortened V by 2 bases and J by 10 bases, and 6 bases separated the two germline ends. The CDR3 runs 10 residues. Germline CDR1 reads SGHAT; CDR2 reads FQNNGV.

This clonotype was recorded many times. V usage is TRBV20-1 and J usage is TRBJ2-3; tentative D call: TRBD1 (5 bases). The CDR3 consists of 12 residues. Germline-derived CDR1 and CDR2 are DFQATT and SNEGSKA (reference sequence). V lost 6 bases, J lost 1 base, and 8 bases lay in between. Written as DNA, the CDR3 is TGCAGTGCCGTCAGGGGCACAGATACGCAGTATTTT. Its protein product is CSAVRGTDTQYF.

The chain employs TRBV6-2 or TRBV6-3 and TRBJ1-1, with D unclear. The V gene lost 5 bases and the J gene lost 10 bases, with 20 bases spanning the gap. Germline values: CDR1 MNHEY, CDR2 SVGEGT. The CDR3 is 14 residues long. In DNA form, the CDR3 reads TGTGCCAGCAGTACAGTTCCGATGGGGTCCGGAGCTTTCTTT. Protein: CASSTVPMGSGAFF.

The chain employs TRBV20-1 and TRBJ1-1; D not certain. CDR3 size: 11 residues. Trimming stripped 5 bases from V and 2 bases from J, with 6 bases between. CDR1 and CDR2 (germline): DFQATT, SNEGSKA (reference sequence). In nucleotides, the CDR3 is TGCAGTGCTCCCGACAACACTGAAGCTTTCTTT. This codes for CSAPDNTEAFF.

The V gene is TRBV27, the J gene TRBJ1-1; D unclear. The germline CDR1 and CDR2 sequences are MNHEY and SMNVEV (reference sequence). The CDR3 sequence is 14 residues long. The V end lost 5 bases, the J end lost 6 bases, and 16 bases lay between the germline ends. CDR3 residues: CASSPTIRRAEAFF. Written as DNA, the CDR3 is TGTGCCAGCAGTCCTACAATCCGACGGGCTGAAGCTTTCTTT.

V gene TRBV20-1 combines with J gene TRBJ1-6; D possibly corresponds to TRBD1 (6 bases). CDR3 size: 13 residues. Trimming pared 3 bases from V and 12 bases from J, leaving 15 bases between. CDR1 is DFQATT, CDR2 SNEGSKA, per germline (reference sequence). CDR3 sequence (DNA): TGCAGTGCTAGGGGGCCCAACAGGGAACCCCTCCACTTT. Protein sequence: CSARGPNREPLHF.

The chain recombines TRBV7-9 with TRBJ2-4, with a weak D call TRBD1 (5 bases). From germline, CDR1 is SEHNR and CDR2 FQNEAQ (reference sequence). V dropped 0 bases and J dropped 2 bases, with 8 bases sitting between them. The CDR3 totals 15 residues. CDR3 region: CASSLAQETKNIQYF. CDR3 nucleotides: TGTGCCAGCAGCTTAGCACAGGAAACCAAAAACATTCAGTACTTC.

CDR3 in amino acids: CSARVRAKNNEQYF. CDR3 coding DNA: TGCAGTGCTAGAGTAAGGGCCAAGAACAATGAGCAGTACTTC. The J gene is TRBJ2-7, the V gene TRBV20-1; D call uncertain. V was trimmed by 1 base and J by 7 bases, leaving 17 bases between them. The CDR3 is made up of 14 amino acids. Per the germline V gene, CDR1 is DFQATT and CDR2 is SNEGSKA (reference sequence).